These 9 T cell receptor beta chains were all obtained from the same sample, sequenced in a study of beta chain features in type 1 diabetes. The study reverse transcribed the entire isolated RNA, so it sequenced expressed TCRB transcripts. Data came from immunoSEQ multiplex PCR; TCRdb stores just in-frame clones and leaves some out. The sample includes under 300,000 clones, around 26% of them seen just once. Input material: central memory CD4+ T cells from blood. The receptors stem from a man aged 25 to 40 in good health.

The sample holds a few counts of this clone. The rearrangement uses TRBV19 and TRBJ2-7, with TRBD1 as a possible D gene (6 bases). Trimming took 5 bases from V and 2 from J, leaving 16 bases between them. CDR3 length: 15 amino acids. From germline, CDR1 is LNHDA and CDR2 SQIVND (reference sequence). CDR3 nucleotides: TGTGCCAGTAGTCCCACGGGGACAAATACCTACGAGCAGTACTTC. This codes for CASSPTGTNTYEQYF.

The chain couples TRBV5-4 to TRBJ2-7; unclear D gene. The germline V gene has CDR1 SGHNT and CDR2 YYREEE (reference sequence). The CDR3 has 13 residues. V shed 3 bases and J shed 4 bases, with 11 bases lying between them. In DNA form, the CDR3 reads TGTGCCAGCAGCTCCCCTCCCTCTTACGAGCAGTACTTC. Protein product: CASSSPPSYEQYF.

The V and J genes are TRBV11-2 and TRBJ2-7; 8 bases line up with TRBD1. Germline V lookup: CDR1 SGHAT, CDR2 FQNNGV. The CDR3 has 16 residues. Trimming cost V 7 bases and J 5 bases; bases outside gene matches: 16. The CDR3 bases are TGTGCCAGCACCAATCTAGGGACAGGTCTTCGTCACGAGCAGTACTTC. Protein product: CASTNLGTGLRHEQYF.

In this sample, this clone turned up a few times. The same CDR3 arises from other DNA sequences in this sample as well. V and J are TRBV18 and TRBJ2-3; D uncertain. With 3 bases removed from V and 1 base from J, the gap between germline ends came to 5 bases. Germline values: CDR1 KGHSH, CDR2 LQKENI. The length of the CDR3 is 13 residues. As DNA, the CDR3 is TGTGCCAGCTCACCGCCAGGCACAGATACGCAGTATTTT. Its protein is CASSPPGTDTQYF.

This clone has a handful of counts. The chain has TRBV27 and TRBJ2-1; TRBD2 aligns across 7 bases. The CDR3 is 12 residues long. Germline assignment: CDR1 MNHEY and CDR2 SMNVEV (reference sequence). The ends lost 4 bases at V and 12 bases at J; junction bases unmatched: 6. For the CDR3, the DNA is TGTGCCAGCAGTTATGGGGGGGGTGGGCAGTTCTTC. Protein: CASSYGGGGQFF.

This chain links TRBV7-9 with TRBJ2-5; the D gene is possibly TRBD2 (6 bases). Trimming took 5 bases from V and 1 from J, leaving 14 bases between them. There are 15 residues in the CDR3. Per germline, CDR1 SEHNR and CDR2 FQNEAQ (reference sequence). The CDR3 loop reads CASSTQTSPQETQYF. The CDR3 coding sequence is TGTGCCAGCAGCACCCAAACTAGCCCCCAAGAGACCCAGTACTTC.

The chain uses TRBV27 and TRBJ2-2; D call uncertain. This CDR3 is built from 15 residues. The germline V gene encodes CDR1 MNHEY and CDR2 SMNVEV (reference sequence). V was clipped by 4 bases and J by 1 base, with 10 bases between them. CDR3 loop: CASSSREENTGELFF. The CDR3 coding sequence is TGTGCCAGCAGTTCCAGAGAAGAGAACACCGGGGAGCTGTTTTTT.

The chain couples TRBV4-1 to TRBJ2-1; TRBD2 agrees at 14 bases. The CDR3 is made up of 15 amino acids. V shed 3 bases and J 7 bases; nucleotides not matched to a gene: 2. Germline CDR1 MGHRA, CDR2 YSYEKL. The CDR3 is CASSQTSGRVNEQFF. CDR3 nucleotide sequence: TGCGCCAGCAGCCAGACTAGCGGGAGGGTGAATGAGCAGTTCTTC.

The rearrangement uses TRBV27 and TRBJ2-3, with TRBD2 identical over 8 bases. V lost 8 bases to trimming and J lost 7 bases; unmatched junction nucleotides: 23. The germline CDR1 and CDR2 sequences are MNHEY and SMNVEV (reference sequence). The CDR3 loop spans 18 amino acids. Here the CDR3 reads CASSPPFSGGSLTNTQYF. CDR3 DNA sequence: TGTGCCAGCTCGCCGCCCTTCAGCGGGGGATCCCTGACAAATACGCAGTATTTT.